These 18 T cell receptor beta chains originate from one sample sequenced in a study of tumour-infiltrating T cells in Burkitt lymphoma. Assay: immunoSEQ multiplex PCR; the TCRdb copy retains only in-frame clones and omits some. The repertoire holds about 14,000 clones, with about 33% as singletons. Input material: tumor tissue. These receptors all come from a human donor with diffuse large B-cell lymphoma.

The sample holds a few counts of this clone. This chain connects TRBV15 to TRBJ1-5; TRBD1 might be the D (5 bases). Germline V gene sequence: CDR1 LNHNV, CDR2 YYDKDF (reference sequence). V lost 0 bases to trimming and J lost 6 bases, with 12 bases between them. CDR3 length: 15 amino acids. As DNA, the CDR3 is TGTGCCACCAGCAGAGATCCAGGGCCTACTCAGCCCCAGCATTTT. It yields the protein CATSRDPGPTQPQHF.

This clone was found a few times. The chain is built from TRBV7-8 and TRBJ2-3; tentatively, D is TRBD1 or TRBD2 (5 bases each). V lost 4 bases to trimming and J lost 4 bases, with 12 bases between them. The CDR3 totals 14 residues. Germline V lookup: CDR1 SGHVS, CDR2 FQNEAQ. The CDR3 coding sequence is TGTGCCAGCAGCTCAGAACTGGGGGCAGATACGCAGTATTTT. Protein sequence: CASSSELGADTQYF.

This clone was detected only once. This chain joins TRBV19 and TRBJ2-3; TRBD2 is a possible D gene (5 bases). Germline assignment: CDR1 LNHDA and CDR2 SQIVND (reference sequence). The CDR3 covers 14 residues. V was cut by 3 bases and J by 2 bases, with 9 bases left in between. The CDR3 DNA is TGTGCCAGTAGTATCACCGGGGTCACAGATACGCAGTATTTT. It yields the protein CASSITGVTDTQYF.

The gene calls are TRBV11-2 and TRBJ1-3; 8 nucleotides align to TRBD1. Germline trimming cut 5 bases from V and 2 bases from J; bases unmatched to any gene: 2. Germline-derived CDR1 and CDR2 are SGHAT and FQNNGV. The CDR3 extends over 14 amino acids. CDR3 region: CASSTGQAGNTIYF. For the CDR3, the DNA is TGTGCCAGCAGCACGGGACAGGCTGGAAACACCATATATTTT.

This chain connects TRBV5-6 to TRBJ1-3; TRBD1 matches at 9 bases. The CDR3 is 15 residues long. The germline CDR1 and CDR2 sequences are SGHDT and YYEEEE. After removal of 0 bases from V and 2 bases from J, the junction contained 0 bases not matched to a gene. CDR3 sequence (DNA): TGTGCCAGCAGCTTGGGACAGGGGGCTGGAAACACCATATATTTT. Translating gives CASSLGQGAGNTIYF.

V gene TRBV7-9 combines with J gene TRBJ2-7; 7 nucleotides line up with TRBD2. With 3 bases clipped from V and 2 bases from J, the junction kept 10 bases outside the gene matches. This CDR3 has 16 amino acids. Per germline, CDR1 SEHNR and CDR2 FQNEAQ (reference sequence). CDR3 region: CASSFSAGAGTYEQYF. CDR3 in DNA: TGTGCCAGCAGCTTCAGTGCGGGAGCTGGGACCTACGAGCAGTACTTC.

The DNA of the CDR3 is TGTGCCAGCAGCTTTTCGGTTCTAGCGGAGACGTACCAAGAGACCCAGTACTTC. It specifies CASSFSVLAETYQETQYF. The chain links TRBV7-9 to TRBJ2-5; 7 positions match TRBD2. CDR1 is SEHNR and CDR2 is FQNEAQ in the germline V gene (reference sequence). The CDR3 length is 18 residues. J lost 0 bases, V lost 3 bases, and 13 bases had no gene match. Using reference TRBV7-9 and TRBJ2-5 for the parts outside the CDR3, the full variable domain is DTGVSQNPRHKITKRGQNVTFRCDPISEHNRLYWYRQTLGQGPEFLTYFQNEAQLEKSRLLSDRFSAERPKGSFSTLEIQRTEQGDSAMYLCASSFSVLAETYQETQYFGPGTRLLVL.

This clone has only a few counts. This rearrangement joins TRBV29-1 to TRBJ1-5; tentatively, D is TRBD1 (5 bases). Germline CDR1 reads SQVTM; CDR2 reads ANQGSEA. The CDR3 covers 13 residues. V was pared by 4 bases and J by 3 bases, with 10 bases between. The CDR3 spells CSVGGGFNQPQHF. CDR3 DNA sequence: TGCAGCGTTGGGGGGGGTTTCAATCAGCCCCAGCATTTT.

The chain has TRBV15 and TRBJ2-1, with 9 bases fitting TRBD1. CDR1 and CDR2 from the germline V gene are LNHNV and YYDKDF (reference sequence). This CDR3 spans 14 amino acids. V shed 0 bases, J shed 9 bases, and the junction held 3 bases outside the gene matches. The CDR3 reads CATSRDPQGAEQFF. CDR3 bases: TGTGCCACCAGCAGAGATCCACAGGGGGCTGAGCAGTTCTTC.

This clone has just a few counts. Its ends do not fully match the called genes, so a read error is possible. The genes are TRBV7-8 and TRBJ1-4; D is unresolved. The CDR3 has 11 amino acids. Germline V CDR1 and CDR2: SGHVS, FQNEAQ. The CDR3 is CASNLAEKLFF. CDR3 DNA: TGTGCCAGCAACTTAGCTGAAAAACTGTTTTTT.

This chain links TRBV5-1 with TRBJ2-2; D is uncertain. Germline V gene lookup returns CDR1 SGHRS and CDR2 YFSETQ. The CDR3 runs 15 residues. Deletions cut 0 bases from V and 2 bases from J, with 8 bases between. The CDR3 sequence: CASSLGHANTGELFF. Written as DNA, the CDR3 is TGCGCCAGCAGCTTGGGACACGCCAACACCGGGGAGCTGTTTTTT.

The CDR3 protein is CASSSLGGGTNTIYF. CDR3 sequence (DNA): TGTGCCAGCAGCTCCCTAGGGGGAGGTACGAACACCATATATTTT. The chain combines TRBV5-4 with TRBJ1-3; weak D call: TRBD1 (6 bases). Germline CDR1 and CDR2: SGHNT and YYREEE (reference sequence). Deletions cut 3 bases from V and 7 bases from J, with 17 bases between. This CDR3 is 15 amino acids long. Variable domain in full (rest from reference TRBV5-4 and TRBJ1-3): ETGVTQSPTHLIKTRGQQVTLRCSSQSGHNTVSWYQQALGQGPQFIFQYYREEENGRGNFPPRFSGLQFPNYSSELNVNALELDDSALYLCASSSLGGGTNTIYFGEGSWLTVV.

This clone has just a few counts. The chain recombines TRBV6-1 with TRBJ2-7, with D perhaps matching TRBD2 (5 bases). The CDR3 covers 15 residues. Germline CDR1 reads MNHNS; CDR2 reads SASEGT. Trimming removed 0 bases at V and 5 bases at J, with 14 bases between. The CDR3 DNA sequence: TGTGCCAGCAGTGAAGCCGCCGGGCTAGCCCACGAGCAGTACTTC. Translating it yields CASSEAAGLAHEQYF.

The chain links TRBV6-5 to TRBJ1-3, with a tentative D call TRBD1 (6 bases). The CDR3 has 15 residues. Deletions cut 2 bases from V and 2 bases from J, with 10 bases between. The germline V gene encodes CDR1 MNHEY and CDR2 SVGAGI. The CDR3, as DNA: TGTGCCAGCAGTTACACTCAGGGGACTGGAAACACCATATATTTT. Translation gives CASSYTQGTGNTIYF.

The chain couples TRBV5-1 to TRBJ2-5; TRBD1 aligns across 8 bases. V was clipped by 4 bases and J by 3 bases; unmatched bases: 2. In germline, CDR1 is SGHRS, CDR2 YFSETQ. This CDR3 has 13 residues. The CDR3 sequence is CASSQTGEETQYF. The CDR3 DNA sequence: TGCGCCAGCAGCCAGACAGGGGAAGAGACCCAGTACTTC.

This clone was seen a few times. The chain employs TRBV5-6 and TRBJ1-2, with D perhaps matching TRBD1 (5 bases). Germline CDR1 reads SGHDT; CDR2 reads YYEEEE. The CDR3 is 13 residues long. V lost 6 bases and J 1 base, leaving 10 bases between the germline ends. CDR3 in DNA: TGTGCCAGCACCCAAGGGGTTAACTATGGCTACACCTTC. Protein sequence: CASTQGVNYGYTF.

This clone is labeled large (0.1 to 1%). This CDR3 is also generated by other DNA sequences in the sample. CDR3 in amino acids: CASSNSNQPQHF. CDR3 DNA sequence: TGTGCCAGCAGCAACAGCAATCAGCCCCAGCATTTT. The V call is TRBV9, the J call TRBJ1-5, with unresolved D. Trimming removed 4 bases at V and 1 base at J, with 3 bases between. CDR1 and CDR2 from the germline V gene are SGDLS and YYNGEE. The CDR3 is 12 residues long.

The chain is built from TRBV7-2 and TRBJ2-2; TRBD2 matches 8 bases. V shed 5 bases, J shed 6 bases, and the junction held 8 bases outside the gene matches. Germline CDR1 reads SGHTA; CDR2 reads FQGNSA. The CDR3 is 15 amino acids. CDR3 protein: CASSQIAGSAGELFF. The CDR3 bases are TGTGCCAGCAGCCAAATAGCGGGATCGGCCGGGGAGCTGTTTTTT.